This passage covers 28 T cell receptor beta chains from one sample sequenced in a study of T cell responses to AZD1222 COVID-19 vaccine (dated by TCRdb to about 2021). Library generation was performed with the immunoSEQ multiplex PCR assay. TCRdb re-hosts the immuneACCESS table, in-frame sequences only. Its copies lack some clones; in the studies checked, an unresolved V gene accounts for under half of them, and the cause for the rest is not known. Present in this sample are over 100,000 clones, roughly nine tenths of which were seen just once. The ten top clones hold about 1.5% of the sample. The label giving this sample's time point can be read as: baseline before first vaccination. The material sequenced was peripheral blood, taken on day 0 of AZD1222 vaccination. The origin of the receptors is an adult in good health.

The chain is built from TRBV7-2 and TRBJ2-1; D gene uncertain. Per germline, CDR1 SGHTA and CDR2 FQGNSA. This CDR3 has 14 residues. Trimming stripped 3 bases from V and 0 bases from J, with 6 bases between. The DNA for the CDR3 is TGTGCCAGCAGCTTTGGGTCCTCCTACAATGAGCAGTTCTTC. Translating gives CASSFGSSYNEQFF.

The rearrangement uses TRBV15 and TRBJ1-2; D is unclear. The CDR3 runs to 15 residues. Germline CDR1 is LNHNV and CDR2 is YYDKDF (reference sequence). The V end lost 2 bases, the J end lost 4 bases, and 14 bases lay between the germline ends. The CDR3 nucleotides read TGTGCCACCAGCAGAAATGCCCACTTGATCTATGGCTACACCTTC. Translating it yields CATSRNAHLIYGYTF. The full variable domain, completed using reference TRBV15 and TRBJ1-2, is DAMVIQNPRYQVTQFGKPVTLSCSQTLNHNVMYWYQQKSSQAPKLLFHYYDKDFNNEADTPDNFQSRRPNTSFCFLDIRSPGLGDTAMYLCATSRNAHLIYGYTFGSGTRLTVV.

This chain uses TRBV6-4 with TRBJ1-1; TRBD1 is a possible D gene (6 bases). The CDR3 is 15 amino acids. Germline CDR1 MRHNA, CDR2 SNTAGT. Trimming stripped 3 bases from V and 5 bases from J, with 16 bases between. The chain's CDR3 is CASSERSGAGTEAFF. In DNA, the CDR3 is TGTGCCAGCAGTGAAAGGTCAGGGGCAGGGACTGAAGCTTTCTTT.

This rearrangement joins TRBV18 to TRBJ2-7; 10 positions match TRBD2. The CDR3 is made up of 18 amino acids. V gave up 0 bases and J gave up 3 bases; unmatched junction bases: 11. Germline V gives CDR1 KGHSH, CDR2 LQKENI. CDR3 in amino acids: CASSPPRVAGGPGYEQYF. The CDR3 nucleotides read TGTGCCAGCTCACCACCCCGGGTAGCGGGAGGTCCAGGCTACGAGCAGTACTTC.

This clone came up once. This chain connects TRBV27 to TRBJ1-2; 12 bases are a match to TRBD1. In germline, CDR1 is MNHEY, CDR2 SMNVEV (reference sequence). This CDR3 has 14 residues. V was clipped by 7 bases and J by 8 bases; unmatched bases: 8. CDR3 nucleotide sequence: TGTGCCAGCACCCCAGGTGGGACAGGGGGCGGCTACACCTTC. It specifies CASTPGGTGGGYTF.

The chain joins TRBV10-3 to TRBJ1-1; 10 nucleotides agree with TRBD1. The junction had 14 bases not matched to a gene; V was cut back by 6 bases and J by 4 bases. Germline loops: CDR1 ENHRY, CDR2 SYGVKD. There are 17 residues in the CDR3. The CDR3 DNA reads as TGTGCCATCAGGGAACCTGGACAGGGGGGGTCGGGCACTGAAGCTTTCTTT. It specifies CAIREPGQGGSGTEAFF.

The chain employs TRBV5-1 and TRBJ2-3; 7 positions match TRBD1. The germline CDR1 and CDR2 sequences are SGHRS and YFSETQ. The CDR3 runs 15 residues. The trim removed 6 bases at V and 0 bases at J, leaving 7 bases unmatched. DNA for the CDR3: TGCGCCAGCAACGACCGGGACAGCAGCACAGATACGCAGTATTTT. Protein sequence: CASNDRDSSTDTQYF.

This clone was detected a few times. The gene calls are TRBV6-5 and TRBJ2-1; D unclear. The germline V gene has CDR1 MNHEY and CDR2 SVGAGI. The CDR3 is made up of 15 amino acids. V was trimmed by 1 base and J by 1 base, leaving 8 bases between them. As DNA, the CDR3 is TGTGCCAGCAGTTACTTAAAGGGTTCCTACAATGAGCAGTTCTTC. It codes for CASSYLKGSYNEQFF.

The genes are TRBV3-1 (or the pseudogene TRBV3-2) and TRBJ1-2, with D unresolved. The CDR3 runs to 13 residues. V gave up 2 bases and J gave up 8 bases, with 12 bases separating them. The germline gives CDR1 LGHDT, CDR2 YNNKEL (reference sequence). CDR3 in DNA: TGTGCCAGCAGCCAATCCTACCGGGCGGGCTACACCTTC. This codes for CASSQSYRAGYTF.

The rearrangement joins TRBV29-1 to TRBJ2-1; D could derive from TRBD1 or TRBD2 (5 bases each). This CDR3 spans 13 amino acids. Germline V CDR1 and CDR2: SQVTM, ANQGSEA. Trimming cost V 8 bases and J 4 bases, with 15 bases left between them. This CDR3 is CSSDGAAYNEQFF. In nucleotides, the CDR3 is TGCAGCTCTGACGGGGCCGCTTACAATGAGCAGTTCTTC.

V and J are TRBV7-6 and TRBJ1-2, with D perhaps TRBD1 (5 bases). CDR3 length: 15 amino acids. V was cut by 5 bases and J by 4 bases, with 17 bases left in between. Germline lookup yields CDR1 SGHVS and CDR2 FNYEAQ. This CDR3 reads CASSPEGIFSYGYTF. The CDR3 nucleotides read TGTGCCAGCAGCCCCGAGGGGATTTTTTCCTATGGCTACACCTTC.

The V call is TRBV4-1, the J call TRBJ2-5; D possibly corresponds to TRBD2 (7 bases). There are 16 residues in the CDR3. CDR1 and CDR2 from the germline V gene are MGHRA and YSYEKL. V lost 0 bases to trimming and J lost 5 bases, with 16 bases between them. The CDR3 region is CASSQESRGGLETQYF. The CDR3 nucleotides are TGCGCCAGCAGCCAAGAATCTAGGGGGGGCTTGGAGACCCAGTACTTC.

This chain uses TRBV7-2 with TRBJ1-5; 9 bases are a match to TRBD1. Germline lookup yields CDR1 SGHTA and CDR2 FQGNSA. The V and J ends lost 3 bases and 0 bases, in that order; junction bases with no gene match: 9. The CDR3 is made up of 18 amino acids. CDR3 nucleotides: TGTGCCAGCAGCTTGAGCAAGGACAGGGGACATAGCAATCAGCCCCAGCATTTT. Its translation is CASSLSKDRGHSNQPQHF.

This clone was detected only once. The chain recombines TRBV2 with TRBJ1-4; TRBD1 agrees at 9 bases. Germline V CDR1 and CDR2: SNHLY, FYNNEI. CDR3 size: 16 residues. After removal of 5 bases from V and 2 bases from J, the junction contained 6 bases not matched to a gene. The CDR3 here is CASSKRGQGTNEKLFF. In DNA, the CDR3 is TGTGCCAGCAGTAAAAGGGGACAGGGTACTAATGAAAAACTGTTTTTT.

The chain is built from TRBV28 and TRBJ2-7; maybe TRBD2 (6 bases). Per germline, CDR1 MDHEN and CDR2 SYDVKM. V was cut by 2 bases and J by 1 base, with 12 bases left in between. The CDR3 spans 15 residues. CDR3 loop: CASSLPGLKSYEQYF. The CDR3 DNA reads TGTGCCAGCAGTTTACCGGGACTTAAATCCTACGAGCAGTACTTC.

Here the CDR3 reads CASSEEVLATNEKLFF. The CDR3 coding sequence is TGTGCCAGCAGCGAGGAGGTGCTGGCAACTAATGAAAAACTGTTTTTT. V usage is TRBV9 and J usage is TRBJ1-4; D not resolved. V was shortened by 3 bases and J by 0 bases, with 12 bases between the two germline ends. CDR1 is SGDLS, CDR2 YYNGEE, per germline. The CDR3 is 16 residues long.

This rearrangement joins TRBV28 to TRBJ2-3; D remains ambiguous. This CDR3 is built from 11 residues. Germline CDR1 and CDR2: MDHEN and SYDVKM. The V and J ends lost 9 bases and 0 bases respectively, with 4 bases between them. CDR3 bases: TGTGCCAGTCTAAGCACAGATACGCAGTATTTT. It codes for CASLSTDTQYF.

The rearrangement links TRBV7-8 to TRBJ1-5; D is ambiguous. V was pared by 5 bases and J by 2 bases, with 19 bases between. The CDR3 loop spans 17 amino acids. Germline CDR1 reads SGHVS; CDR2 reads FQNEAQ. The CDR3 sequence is CASSILTMADGNQPQHF. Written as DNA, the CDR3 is TGTGCCAGCAGCATCCTCACCATGGCAGACGGCAATCAGCCCCAGCATTTT.

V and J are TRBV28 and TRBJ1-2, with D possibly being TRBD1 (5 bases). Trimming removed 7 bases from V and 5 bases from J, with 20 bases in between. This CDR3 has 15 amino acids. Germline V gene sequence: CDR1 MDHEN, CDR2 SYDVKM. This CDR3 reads CASKEIREGVYGYTF. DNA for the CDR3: TGTGCCAGCAAGGAAATCCGGGAAGGGGTTTATGGCTACACCTTC.

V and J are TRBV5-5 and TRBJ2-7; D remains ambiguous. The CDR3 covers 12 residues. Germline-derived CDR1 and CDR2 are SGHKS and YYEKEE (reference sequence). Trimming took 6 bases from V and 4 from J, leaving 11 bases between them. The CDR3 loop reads CASTEGLYEQYF. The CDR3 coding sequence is TGTGCCAGCACCGAAGGGTTATACGAGCAGTACTTC. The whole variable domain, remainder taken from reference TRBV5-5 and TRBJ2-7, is DAGVTQSPTHLIKTRGQQVTLRCSPISGHKSVSWYQQVLGQGPQFIFQYYEKEERGRGNFPDRFSARQFPNYSSELNVNALLLGDSALYLCASTEGLYEQYFGPGTRLTVT.

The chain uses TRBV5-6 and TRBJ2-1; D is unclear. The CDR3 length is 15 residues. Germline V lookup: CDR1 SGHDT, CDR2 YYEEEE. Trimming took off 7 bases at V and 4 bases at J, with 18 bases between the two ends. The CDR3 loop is CASRDTSLIYNEQFF. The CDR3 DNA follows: TGTGCCAGCCGTGACACGTCGTTAATTTACAATGAGCAGTTCTTC.

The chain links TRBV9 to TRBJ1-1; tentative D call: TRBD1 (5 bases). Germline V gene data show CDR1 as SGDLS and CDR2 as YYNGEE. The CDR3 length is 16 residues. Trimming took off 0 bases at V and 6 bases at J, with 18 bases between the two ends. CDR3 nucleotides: TGTGCCAGCAGCGTAGAAGTGGGGGACGGGGGAGCTGAAGCTTTCTTT. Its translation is CASSVEVGDGGAEAFF.

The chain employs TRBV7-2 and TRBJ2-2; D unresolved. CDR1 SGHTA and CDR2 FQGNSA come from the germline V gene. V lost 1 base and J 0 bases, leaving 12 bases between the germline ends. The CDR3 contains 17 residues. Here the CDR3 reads CASSLGLWVTNTGELFF. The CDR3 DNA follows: TGTGCCAGCAGCTTAGGTTTGTGGGTCACGAACACCGGGGAGCTGTTTTTT.

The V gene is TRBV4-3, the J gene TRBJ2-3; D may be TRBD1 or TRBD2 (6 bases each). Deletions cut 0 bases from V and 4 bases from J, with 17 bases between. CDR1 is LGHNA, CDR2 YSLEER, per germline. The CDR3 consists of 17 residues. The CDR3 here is CASSQDNRGVSADTQYF. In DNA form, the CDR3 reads TGCGCCAGCAGCCAAGATAATAGGGGGGTAAGCGCAGATACGCAGTATTTT.

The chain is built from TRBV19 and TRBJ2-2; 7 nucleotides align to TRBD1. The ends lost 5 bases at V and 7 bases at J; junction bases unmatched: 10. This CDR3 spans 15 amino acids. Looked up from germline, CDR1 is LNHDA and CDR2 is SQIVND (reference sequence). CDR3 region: CASSVKTGSNGELFF. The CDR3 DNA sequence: TGTGCCAGTAGTGTTAAGACAGGGTCGAACGGGGAGCTGTTTTTT.

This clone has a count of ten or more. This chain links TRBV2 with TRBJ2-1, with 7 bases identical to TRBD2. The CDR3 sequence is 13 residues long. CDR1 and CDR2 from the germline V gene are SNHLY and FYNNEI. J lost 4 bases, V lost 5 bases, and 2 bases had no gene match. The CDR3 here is CASSKLAYNEQFF. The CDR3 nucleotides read TGTGCCAGCAGTAAACTAGCGTACAATGAGCAGTTCTTC.

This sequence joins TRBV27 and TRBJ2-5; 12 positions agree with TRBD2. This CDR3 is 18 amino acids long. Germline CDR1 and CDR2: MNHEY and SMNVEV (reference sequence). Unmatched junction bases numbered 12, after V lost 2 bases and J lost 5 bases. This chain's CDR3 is CASSLKTSGGPRRETQYF. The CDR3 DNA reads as TGTGCCAGCAGTTTAAAGACTAGCGGGGGCCCGAGGCGGGAGACCCAGTACTTC.

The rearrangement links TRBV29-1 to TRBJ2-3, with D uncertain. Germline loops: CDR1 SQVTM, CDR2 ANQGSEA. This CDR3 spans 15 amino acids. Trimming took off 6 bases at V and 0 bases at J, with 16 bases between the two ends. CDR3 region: CSVQPAGTSTDTQYF. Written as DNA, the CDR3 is TGCAGCGTCCAACCGGCAGGAACTAGCACAGATACGCAGTATTTT.